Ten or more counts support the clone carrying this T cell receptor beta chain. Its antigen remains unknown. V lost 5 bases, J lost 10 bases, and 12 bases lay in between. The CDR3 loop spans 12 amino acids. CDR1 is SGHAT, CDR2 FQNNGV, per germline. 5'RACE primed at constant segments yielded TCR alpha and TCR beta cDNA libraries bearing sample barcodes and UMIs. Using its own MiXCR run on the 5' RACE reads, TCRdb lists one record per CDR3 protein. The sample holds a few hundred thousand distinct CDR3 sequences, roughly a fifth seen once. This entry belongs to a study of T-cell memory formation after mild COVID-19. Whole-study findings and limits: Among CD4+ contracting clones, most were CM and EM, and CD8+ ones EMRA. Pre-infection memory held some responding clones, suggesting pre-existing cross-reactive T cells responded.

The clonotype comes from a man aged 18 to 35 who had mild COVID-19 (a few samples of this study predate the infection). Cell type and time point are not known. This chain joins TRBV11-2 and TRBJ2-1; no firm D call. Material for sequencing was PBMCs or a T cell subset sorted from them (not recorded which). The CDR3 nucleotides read TGTGCCAGCAGCGGAGAAAATTTAGAGCAGTTCTTC. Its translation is CASSGENLEQFF.